A single sample gave rise to the 24 T cell receptor beta chains below, sequenced in a study of shared clonotypes between healthy human individuals. The assay was immunoSEQ multiplex PCR, and TCRdb's table has in-frame clones only and misses some. Among some 2,000,000 clones listed, roughly 94% were seen once. Sequencing was carried out using naive CD4+ T cells sorted from blood. Subset: CD45RA+ positively selected. The receptors were sampled from a man younger than 35 in good health.

This chain links TRBV20-1 with TRBJ1-2; possible D gene TRBD1, 6 bases. This CDR3 spans 11 amino acids. Germline CDR1 reads DFQATT; CDR2 reads SNEGSKA (reference sequence). Trimming pared 7 bases from V and 3 bases from J, leaving 9 bases between. The CDR3 region has the DNA TGCAGTGTAGGGGGGGACTATGGCTACACCTTC. It translates to CSVGGDYGYTF.

The CDR3 DNA reads TGTGCCGTGTCGGACAGGGCTAACTATGGCTACACCTTC. It codes for CAVSDRANYGYTF. The rearrangement links TRBV10-3 to TRBJ1-2, with 8 bases aligning to TRBD1. Germline lookup yields CDR1 ENHRY and CDR2 SYGVKD. The CDR3 sequence is 13 residues long. V shed 11 bases and J 0 bases; nucleotides not matched to a gene: 5.

The genes are TRBV11-3 and TRBJ2-1; possibly TRBD2 for D (5 bases). CDR3 length: 13 residues. CDR1 is SGHNT and CDR2 is YENEEA in the germline V gene. The V gene lost 3 bases and the J gene lost 7 bases, with 10 bases spanning the gap. Written as DNA, the CDR3 is TGTGCCAGCAGCTTCGCGGGCAAGAATGAGCAGTTCTTC. It is translated as CASSFAGKNEQFF.

This sequence joins TRBV5-1 and TRBJ2-3; TRBD1 aligns across 9 bases. Germline lookup yields CDR1 SGHRS and CDR2 YFSETQ. The CDR3 runs 15 residues. Trimming removed 4 bases from V and 1 base from J; junction bases left unmatched: 4. CDR3 coding DNA: TGCGCCAGCAGCCCACAGGGGGCACGCACAGATACGCAGTATTTT. Residues: CASSPQGARTDTQYF.

The chain couples TRBV7-9 to TRBJ2-6; 8 positions match TRBD1. CDR1 is SEHNR, CDR2 FQNEAQ, per germline (reference sequence). CDR3 length: 16 residues. The J segment lost 4 bases and the V segment lost 4 bases, leaving 6 bases of the junction unmatched. The CDR3 coding sequence is TGTGCCAGCAGCTGGGACAGGCTCCCCGGGGCCAACGTCCTGACTTTC. Its protein product is CASSWDRLPGANVLTF.

The V call is TRBV11-2, the J call TRBJ2-3, with D possibly being TRBD2 (6 bases). The CDR3 totals 13 residues. V dropped 1 base and J dropped 4 bases, with 6 bases sitting between them. Per the germline V gene, CDR1 is SGHAT and CDR2 is FQNNGV. CDR3 DNA sequence: TGTGCCAGCAGCTTAGGGAGGGCAGATACGCAGTATTTT. Translated, it gives CASSLGRADTQYF. Looking up the rest from reference TRBV11-2 and TRBJ2-3 gives the full variable domain: EAGVAQSPRYKIIEKRQSVAFWCNPISGHATLYWYQQILGQGPKLLIQFQNNGVVDDSQLPKDRFSAERLKGVDSTLKIQPAKLEDSAVYLCASSLGRADTQYFGPGTRLTVL.

The genes are TRBV11-2 and TRBJ2-1; 10 bases are shared with TRBD2. The CDR3 has 17 amino acids. Germline lookup yields CDR1 SGHAT and CDR2 FQNNGV. The V segment lost 4 bases and the J segment 4 bases; nucleotides outside the gene matches: 10. As DNA, the CDR3 is TGTGCCAGCAGCTCCTTCCCGGGACTAGCGTTATACAATGAGCAGTTCTTC. Translating gives CASSSFPGLALYNEQFF.

The rearrangement links TRBV9 to TRBJ1-1; the D is unclear. Trimming shortened V by 4 bases and J by 0 bases, and 13 bases separated the two germline ends. The CDR3 runs to 15 residues. CDR1 and CDR2 from the germline V gene are SGDLS and YYNGEE. The CDR3 bases are TGTGCCAGCAGCCCAGAAGTTAGGGTGAACACTGAAGCTTTCTTT. Translated, it gives CASSPEVRVNTEAFF.

V is TRBV28 and J is TRBJ1-3, with D unclear. This CDR3 region has 16 residues. V was trimmed by 7 bases and J by 0 bases, leaving 16 bases between them. CDR1 MDHEN and CDR2 SYDVKM come from the germline V gene. The DNA for the CDR3 is TGTGCCAGCACTCCCGCGGGATTTACCTCTGGAAACACCATATATTTT. This encodes CASTPAGFTSGNTIYF.

V usage is TRBV11-2 and J usage is TRBJ2-5; 7 bases fit TRBD2. V gave up 4 bases and J gave up 4 bases; unmatched junction bases: 15. The CDR3 length is 17 residues. Germline assignment: CDR1 SGHAT and CDR2 FQNNGV. In DNA, the CDR3 is TGTGCCAGCAGCTCTCTCCGGGGCGGGAGAGGGCCAGAGACCCAGTACTTC. The encoded protein is CASSSLRGGRGPETQYF. The entire variable domain, with the rest obtained from reference TRBV11-2 and TRBJ2-5, is as follows: EAGVAQSPRYKIIEKRQSVAFWCNPISGHATLYWYQQILGQGPKLLIQFQNNGVVDDSQLPKDRFSAERLKGVDSTLKIQPAKLEDSAVYLCASSSLRGGRGPETQYFGPGTRLLVL.

V is TRBV5-1 and J is TRBJ1-6, with 7 bases aligning to TRBD1. This CDR3 is built from 14 residues. J gave up 10 bases and V 4 bases, and 8 bases lay outside the gene matches. CDR1 and CDR2 from the germline V gene are SGHRS and YFSETQ. The CDR3 nucleotides are TGCGCCAGCAGCGAGGGACAGCCTTCCTCACCCCTCCACTTT. Protein: CASSEGQPSSPLHF.

The chain uses TRBV5-1 and TRBJ1-2; weak D call: TRBD1 (5 bases). Looked up from germline, CDR1 is SGHRS and CDR2 is YFSETQ. Trimming pared 4 bases from V and 3 bases from J, leaving 13 bases between. The CDR3 covers 14 residues. CDR3 loop: CASSPGGDDYGYTF. CDR3 nucleotide sequence: TGCGCCAGCAGCCCGGGGGGTGATGACTATGGCTACACCTTC.

The V gene is TRBV7-2, the J gene TRBJ1-5; unclear D gene. V was trimmed by 5 bases and J by 5 bases, leaving 10 bases between them. The V gene's germline CDR1 is SGHTA and CDR2 FQGNSA. The CDR3 spans 13 residues. CDR3 amino acids: CASSPDWDQPQHF. CDR3 in DNA: TGTGCCAGCAGCCCTGACTGGGATCAGCCCCAGCATTTT.

CDR3 nucleotide sequence: TGTGCCTGGAGTGTTGGGCCAAACCCTGAAGCTTTCTTT. Amino acid sequence: CAWSVGPNPEAFF. This chain uses TRBV30 with TRBJ1-1; unclear D gene. The V end lost 0 bases, the J end lost 6 bases, and 11 bases lay between the germline ends. Germline lookup yields CDR1 GTSNPN and CDR2 SVGIG (reference sequence). The CDR3 spans 13 residues. Looking up the rest from reference TRBV30 and TRBJ1-1 gives the full variable domain: SQTIHQWPATLVQPVGSPLSLECTVEGTSNPNLYWYRQAAGRGLQLLFYSVGIGQISSEVPQNLSASRPQDRQFILSSKKLLLSDSGFYLCAWSVGPNPEAFFGQGTRLTVV.

The chain carries TRBV6-5 and TRBJ1-6; no firm D call. Per germline, CDR1 MNHEY and CDR2 SVGAGI. The CDR3 consists of 16 residues. Trimming left V 0 bases short and J 7 bases short, with 13 bases between. The CDR3 sequence is CASSYSRQSTNSPLHF. CDR3 DNA sequence: TGTGCCAGCAGTTACTCGCGACAAAGCACAAATTCACCCCTCCACTTT.

As DNA, the CDR3 is TGCGCCAGCAGCTGGGACAGGGCCTACAATGAGCAGTTCTTC. It encodes CASSWDRAYNEQFF. This chain uses TRBV5-1 with TRBJ2-1, with 9 bases that match TRBD1. This CDR3 has 14 residues. The trim removed 3 bases at V and 2 bases at J, leaving 0 bases unmatched. Looked up from germline, CDR1 is SGHRS and CDR2 is YFSETQ.

The chain combines TRBV5-1 with TRBJ2-3; TRBD2 matches at 10 bases. J lost 1 base, V lost 8 bases, and 4 bases had no gene match. The CDR3 extends over 14 amino acids. The germline gives CDR1 SGHRS, CDR2 YFSETQ. The CDR3 loop reads CASKREGGTDTQYF. CDR3 DNA sequence: TGCGCCAGTAAGCGGGAGGGTGGCACAGATACGCAGTATTTT.

The rearrangement links TRBV29-1 to TRBJ2-6; D is possibly TRBD2 (5 bases). The CDR3 runs to 14 residues. Trimming took off 6 bases at V and 4 bases at J, with 13 bases between the two ends. Germline assignment: CDR1 SQVTM and CDR2 ANQGSEA. The CDR3 DNA follows: TGCAGCGTGTCCGGGATTATGGGGGCCAACGTCCTGACTTTC. It is translated as CSVSGIMGANVLTF.

The chain combines TRBV27 with TRBJ1-1; D is unclear. The V end lost 3 bases, the J end lost 1 base, and 6 bases lay between the germline ends. CDR1 is MNHEY, CDR2 SMNVEV, per germline (reference sequence). This CDR3 comprises 13 residues. Here the CDR3 DNA reads TGTGCCAGCAGTTTCCCAGGGAACACTGAAGCTTTCTTT. Translating gives CASSFPGNTEAFF.

The chain has TRBV5-8 and TRBJ2-1, with unresolved D. The CDR3 is 14 residues long. CDR1 is SGHTS and CDR2 is YDEGEE in the germline V gene. Trimming stripped 4 bases from V and 7 bases from J, with 15 bases between. CDR3 nucleotides: TGTGCCAGCAGCCCTCCAATAGCTCGAAATGAGCAGTTCTTC. This gives the protein CASSPPIARNEQFF.

A single count supports this clone. This chain links TRBV11-1 with TRBJ2-3; unclear D gene. The CDR3 sequence is 14 residues long. The germline V gene encodes CDR1 SGHAT and CDR2 FQDESV (reference sequence). V lost 8 bases and J lost 3, with 15 bases in between. CDR3 amino acids: CASGWTGRTDTQYF. The CDR3 DNA reads TGTGCCAGCGGATGGACCGGACGGACAGATACGCAGTATTTT.

The chain recombines TRBV5-4 with TRBJ2-1; possibly TRBD2 for D (5 bases). V gave up 1 base and J gave up 8 bases, with 7 bases separating them. The CDR3 has 12 amino acids. Germline V gives CDR1 SGHNT, CDR2 YYREEE (reference sequence). The CDR3 spells CASSLKGDEQFF. For the CDR3, the DNA is TGTGCCAGCAGCTTGAAGGGAGATGAGCAGTTCTTC.

V gene TRBV18 combines with J gene TRBJ2-7, with no clear D. The CDR3 runs to 13 residues. CDR1 is KGHSH, CDR2 LQKENI, per germline. V shed 5 bases and J shed 2 bases, with 10 bases lying between them. This CDR3 reads CASSAFEAYEQYF. The DNA for the CDR3 is TGTGCCAGCTCAGCCTTCGAGGCCTACGAGCAGTACTTC.

In the case of this clone: Other DNA sequences within the sample encode an identical CDR3. The V gene is TRBV5-6, the J gene TRBJ1-4; D is perhaps TRBD1 (5 bases). The V gene lost 2 bases and the J gene lost 3 bases, with 8 bases spanning the gap. The germline CDR1 and CDR2 sequences are SGHDT and YYEEEE. The CDR3 has 14 residues. For the CDR3, the DNA is TGTGCCAGCAGCTTTAGGGGACCTAATGAAAAACTGTTTTTT. Translated: CASSFRGPNEKLFF.